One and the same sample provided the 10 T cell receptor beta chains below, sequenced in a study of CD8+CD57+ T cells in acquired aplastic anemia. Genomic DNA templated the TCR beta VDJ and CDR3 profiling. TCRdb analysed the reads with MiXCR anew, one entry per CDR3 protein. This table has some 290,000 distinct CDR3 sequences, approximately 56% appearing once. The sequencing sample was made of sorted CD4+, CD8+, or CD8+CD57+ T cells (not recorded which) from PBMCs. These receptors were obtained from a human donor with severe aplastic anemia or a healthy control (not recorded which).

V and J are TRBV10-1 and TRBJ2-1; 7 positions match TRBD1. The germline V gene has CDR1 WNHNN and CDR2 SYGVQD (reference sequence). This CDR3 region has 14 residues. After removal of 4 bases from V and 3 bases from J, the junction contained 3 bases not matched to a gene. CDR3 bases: TGCGCCAGCAGTGCAGGACAGGACTACAATGAGCAGTTCTTC. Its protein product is CASSAGQDYNEQFF.

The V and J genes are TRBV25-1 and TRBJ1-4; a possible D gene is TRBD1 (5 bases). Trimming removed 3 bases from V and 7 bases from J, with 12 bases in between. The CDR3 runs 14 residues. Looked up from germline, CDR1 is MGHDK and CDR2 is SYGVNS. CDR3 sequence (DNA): TGTGCCAGCAGTGAGCAAGGGGCAGGTGAAAAACTGTTTTTT. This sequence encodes CASSEQGAGEKLFF.

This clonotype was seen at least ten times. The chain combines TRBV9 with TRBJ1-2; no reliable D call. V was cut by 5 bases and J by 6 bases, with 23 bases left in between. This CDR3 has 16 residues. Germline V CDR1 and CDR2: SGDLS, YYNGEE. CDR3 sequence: CASSFSVGSGGNGYTF. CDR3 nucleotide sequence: TGTGCCAGCAGTTTCTCGGTCGGCAGCGGAGGGAATGGCTACACCTTC.

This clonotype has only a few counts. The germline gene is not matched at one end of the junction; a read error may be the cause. The CDR3 region is CAGSPLGGDRNTEAFF. In DNA, the CDR3 is TGTGCCGGTAGTCCCCTCGGGGGCGACCGCAACACTGAAGCTTTCTTT. The chain employs TRBV19 and TRBJ1-1; D possibly corresponds to TRBD1 (6 bases). Germline V gives CDR1 LNHDA, CDR2 SQIVND (reference sequence). CDR3 length: 16 amino acids.

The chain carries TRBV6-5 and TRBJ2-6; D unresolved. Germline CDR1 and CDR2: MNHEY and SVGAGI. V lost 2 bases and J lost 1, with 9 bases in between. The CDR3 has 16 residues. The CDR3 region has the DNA TGTGCCAGCAGTTACGTTTCCTTTTCTGGGGCCAACGTCCTGACTTTC. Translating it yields CASSYVSFSGANVLTF.

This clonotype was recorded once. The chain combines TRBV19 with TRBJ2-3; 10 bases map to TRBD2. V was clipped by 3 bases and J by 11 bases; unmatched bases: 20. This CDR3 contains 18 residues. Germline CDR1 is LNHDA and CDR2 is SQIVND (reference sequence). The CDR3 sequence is CASSIGWGQTTTSGEQYF. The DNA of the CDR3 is TGTGCCAGTAGTATTGGGTGGGGACAAACAACAACTAGCGGGGAGCAGTATTTT.

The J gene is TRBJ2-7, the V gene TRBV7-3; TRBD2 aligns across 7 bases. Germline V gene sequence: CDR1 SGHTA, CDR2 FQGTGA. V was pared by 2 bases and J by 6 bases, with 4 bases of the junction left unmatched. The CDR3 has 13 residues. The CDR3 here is CASSLAGDGEQYF. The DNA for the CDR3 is TGTGCCAGCAGCTTAGCGGGAGACGGCGAGCAGTACTTC.

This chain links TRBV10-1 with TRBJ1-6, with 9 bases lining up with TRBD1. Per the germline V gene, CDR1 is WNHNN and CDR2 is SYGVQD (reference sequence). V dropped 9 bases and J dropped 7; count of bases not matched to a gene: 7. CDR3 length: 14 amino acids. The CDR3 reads CARYPGQGNSPLHF. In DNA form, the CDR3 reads TGCGCCAGATACCCGGGACAGGGCAATTCACCCCTCCACTTT.

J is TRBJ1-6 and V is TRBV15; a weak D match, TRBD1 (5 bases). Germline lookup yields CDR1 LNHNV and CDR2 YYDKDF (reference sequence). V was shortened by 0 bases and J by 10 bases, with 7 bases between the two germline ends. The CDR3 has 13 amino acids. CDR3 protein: CATSRDRASPLHF. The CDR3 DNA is TGTGCCACCAGCAGAGACAGGGCCTCACCCCTCCACTTT.

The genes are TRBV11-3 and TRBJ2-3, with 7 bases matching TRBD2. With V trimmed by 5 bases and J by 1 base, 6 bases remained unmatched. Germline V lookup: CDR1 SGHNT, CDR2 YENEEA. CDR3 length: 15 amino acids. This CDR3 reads CASSDPGGGTDTQYF. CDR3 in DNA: TGTGCCAGCAGCGACCCGGGAGGCGGCACAGATACGCAGTATTTT.